This passage covers 23 T cell receptor beta chains from one sample sequenced in a study of cytomegalovirus exposure and HLA in healthy donors (dated by TCRdb to 2016 to 2017). The protocol used for the library was the immunoSEQ multiplex PCR assay. The multiplex PCR relied on a mix of 60 forward primers for TCR Vbeta segments and 13 reverse primers for TCR Jbeta segments. TCRdb carries this immuneACCESS record with in-frame sequences only. Its versions omit some clonotypes, under half of them owing to an unresolved V gene in the studies checked, with the rest unexplained. The sample data list roughly 89,000 clones, and about 80% of these were observed just once. The ten largest clones capture around 10% of the sample. The sample was PBMCs. The receptors were gathered from a young man in good health and CMV-seropositive.

This clone showed up just once. V is TRBV7-9 and J is TRBJ2-7, with a weak D call TRBD2 (6 bases). CDR1 SEHNR and CDR2 FQNEAQ come from the germline V gene (reference sequence). With 5 bases removed from V and 3 bases from J, the gap between germline ends came to 14 bases. The CDR3 is made up of 14 amino acids. The CDR3 DNA sequence: TGTGCCAGCAGCCCCCGGACTACCAACTACGAGCAGTACTTC. Translated: CASSPRTTNYEQYF.

The chain couples TRBV5-4 to TRBJ2-3; D remains unclear. From germline, CDR1 is SGHNT and CDR2 YYREEE (reference sequence). V was shortened by 0 bases and J by 2 bases, with 7 bases between the two germline ends. The CDR3 loop spans 14 amino acids. CDR3 coding DNA: TGTGCCAGCAGCTTGGAGTCAGTCACAGATACGCAGTATTTT. It translates to CASSLESVTDTQYF.

This clone was counted only a few times. The CDR3 DNA is TGCAGCGTTGAAGACAGCGCGACTAACTATGGCTACACCTTC. Encoded protein: CSVEDSATNYGYTF. V and J are TRBV29-1 and TRBJ1-2; D gene ambiguous. Germline CDR1 and CDR2: SQVTM and ANQGSEA. CDR3 size: 14 residues. Trimming pared 0 bases from V and 0 bases from J, leaving 8 bases between. The variable domain in full, with the rest retrieved from reference TRBV29-1 and TRBJ1-2, is SAVISQKPSRDICQRGTSLTIQCQVDSQVTMMFWYRQQPGQSLTLIATANQGSEATYESGFVIDKFPISRPNLTFSTLTVSNMSPEDSSIYLCSVEDSATNYGYTFGSGTRLTVV.

This clone has only one observation. The chain links TRBV19 to TRBJ2-1; 10 bases fit TRBD2. Germline V gene data show CDR1 as LNHDA and CDR2 as SQIVND (reference sequence). The CDR3 is made up of 15 amino acids. The V gene end was trimmed by 5 bases and the J gene end by 1 base; junction bases not matched to a gene: 2. DNA of the CDR3: TGTGCCAGTAGTCTTAGCGGGGGGTCCTACAATGAGCAGTTCTTC. Amino acid sequence: CASSLSGGSYNEQFF.

The rearrangement links TRBV2 to TRBJ2-3; a possible D gene is TRBD2 (7 bases). Trimming took 6 bases from V and 0 from J, leaving 19 bases between them. The germline gives CDR1 SNHLY, CDR2 FYNNEI. The length of the CDR3 is 17 residues. CDR3 in amino acids: CASSLDSGGSSTDTQYF. CDR3 nucleotides: TGTGCCAGCAGCCTCGACTCGGGGGGCTCTAGCACAGATACGCAGTATTTT.

Turning to this clone: Other DNA sequences in this specimen translate into the identical CDR3. This chain links TRBV14 with TRBJ2-2, with D unclear. The V end was cut by 0 bases, the J end by 1 base, with 3 bases between. The CDR3 has 14 amino acids. Germline V gene data show CDR1 as SGHDN and CDR2 as FVKESK. CDR3 sequence reads: CASSQERNTGELFF. CDR3 DNA: TGTGCCAGCAGCCAAGAGAGGAACACCGGGGAGCTGTTTTTT. Based on the CDR3 plus reference TRBV14 and TRBJ2-2, the full variable domain is EAGVTQFPSHSVIEKGQTVTLRCDPISGHDNLYWYRRVMGKEIKFLLHFVKESKQDESGMPNNRFLAERTGGTYSTLKVQPAELEDSGVYFCASSQERNTGELFFGEGSRLTVL.

Relative to its sample, this clone is medium-sized. The chain combines TRBV6-1 with TRBJ2-7; 10 nucleotides align to TRBD1. This CDR3 is built from 15 residues. J gave up 4 bases and V 4 bases, and 7 bases lay outside the gene matches. Germline lookup yields CDR1 MNHNS and CDR2 SASEGT. This CDR3 reads CASSVETGGAYEQYF. DNA of the CDR3: TGTGCCAGCAGTGTCGAGACAGGGGGCGCGTACGAGCAGTACTTC.

This clone was seen only a few times. The junction and the germline gene differ at one end; a read error may be behind it. The chain combines TRBV7-9 with TRBJ1-1; 7 bases are a match to TRBD1. The germline V gene encodes CDR1 SEHNR and CDR2 FQNEAQ (reference sequence). The CDR3 spans 14 residues. The CDR3: CSSSLQGRNTEAFF. The DNA of the CDR3 is TGTTCCAGCAGCTTACAGGGGAGGAACACTGAAGCTTTCTTT.

The sample holds a few counts of this clone. The chain is built from TRBV5-5 and TRBJ2-2, with D possibly being TRBD1 (5 bases). There are 16 residues in the CDR3. Germline loops: CDR1 SGHKS, CDR2 YYEKEE (reference sequence). Trimming shortened V by 1 base and J by 6 bases, and 16 bases separated the two germline ends. The CDR3 loop reads CASSLIVAGRPGELFF. The CDR3 nucleotides are TGTGCCAGCAGCTTGATTGTTGCAGGGCGGCCCGGGGAGCTGTTTTTT.

This clone turned up a few times. The V and J genes are TRBV6-5 and TRBJ2-6, with 7 bases aligning to TRBD2. The CDR3 is 15 amino acids. Per germline, CDR1 MNHEY and CDR2 SVGAGI. The junction had 3 bases not matched to a gene; V was cut back by 6 bases and J by 1 base. CDR3 amino acids: CASRGGGSGANVLTF. For the CDR3, the DNA is TGTGCCAGCAGGGGGGGAGGGTCTGGGGCCAACGTCCTGACTTTC.

This clone appeared a few times. This sequence joins TRBV28 and TRBJ1-4; TRBD1 might be the D (5 bases). This CDR3 region has 17 residues. Trimming stripped 3 bases from V and 4 bases from J, with 18 bases between. The V gene's germline CDR1 is MDHEN and CDR2 SYDVKM. The CDR3 is CASSFFGRETFNEKLFF. For the CDR3, the DNA is TGTGCCAGCAGTTTTTTCGGCAGGGAAACTTTTAATGAAAAACTGTTTTTT.

The chain joins TRBV7-9 to TRBJ1-6; D might be TRBD1 (6 bases). V was shortened by 5 bases and J by 8 bases, with 19 bases between the two germline ends. The V gene's germline CDR1 is SEHNR and CDR2 FQNEAQ (reference sequence). The CDR3 runs 16 residues. The CDR3 region is CASSPPARGAHSPLHF. The CDR3 DNA reads as TGTGCCAGCAGCCCCCCCGCCCGGGGGGCCCATTCACCCCTCCACTTT.

V and J are TRBV4-2 and TRBJ2-2; a possible D gene is TRBD2 (6 bases). The V gene's germline CDR1 is LGHNA and CDR2 YNFKEQ. Between the trimmed V and J ends, which lost 4 bases and 0 bases, there was a span of 9 bases. CDR3 length equals 15 residues. CDR3 amino acids: CASSLGGPNTGELFF. CDR3 sequence (DNA): TGTGCCAGCAGCCTGGGGGGACCGAACACCGGGGAGCTGTTTTTT.

The chain joins TRBV2 to TRBJ1-1; 7 nucleotides agree with TRBD1. Germline trimming cut 11 bases from V and 0 bases from J; bases unmatched to any gene: 6. The CDR3 totals 13 residues. Looked up from germline, CDR1 is SNHLY and CDR2 is FYNNEI. The CDR3 coding sequence is TGTGCCGGGAACAGGGGTCTGAACACTGAAGCTTTCTTT. This translates into CAGNRGLNTEAFF. Full variable domain (outside the CDR3, taken from reference TRBV2 and TRBJ1-1): EPEVTQTPSHQVTQMGQEVILRCVPISNHLYFYWYRQILGQKVEFLVSFYNNEISEKSEIFDDQFSVERPDGSNFTLKIRSTKLEDSAMYFCAGNRGLNTEAFFGQGTRLTVV.

This chain uses TRBV7-2 with TRBJ2-1, with 15 bases lining up with TRBD2. The CDR3 length is 16 residues. Unmatched junction bases numbered 5, after V lost 4 bases and J lost 7 bases. Germline V gene lookup returns CDR1 SGHTA and CDR2 FQGNSA. The CDR3, as DNA: TGTGCCAGCAGCTCGGGGACTAGCGGGGGGCAAAATGAGCAGTTCTTC. Amino acids: CASSSGTSGGQNEQFF.

The chain recombines TRBV11-2 with TRBJ2-1, with 9 positions matching TRBD1. The CDR3 extends over 17 amino acids. V gave up 4 bases and J gave up 6 bases; unmatched junction bases: 13. Germline loops: CDR1 SGHAT, CDR2 FQNNGV. This CDR3 reads CASSSRRGQGGGNEQFF. The CDR3 region has the DNA TGTGCCAGCAGCTCTCGCCGGGGACAGGGAGGGGGCAATGAGCAGTTCTTC.

As for this clone: One end of the junction fails to match germline, which may point to a read error. This chain links TRBV7-9 with TRBJ1-2; D remains ambiguous. CDR3 length: 12 amino acids. The V gene's germline CDR1 is SEHNR and CDR2 FQNEAQ (reference sequence). This CDR3 reads CSSSFANYGYTF. CDR3 nucleotide sequence: TGTTCCAGCAGCTTTGCGAACTATGGCTACACCTTC.

The chain carries TRBV7-3 and TRBJ2-3, with 7 positions matching TRBD2. Germline V gene lookup returns CDR1 SGHTA and CDR2 FQGTGA. The CDR3 runs 16 residues. V dropped 2 bases and J dropped 7; count of bases not matched to a gene: 12. Here the CDR3 DNA reads TGTGCCAGCAGCTTAGGGGCTAGCGGTAGCATGAATACGCAGTATTTT. It is translated as CASSLGASGSMNTQYF.

This clone was observed a handful of times. The rearrangement joins TRBV5-1 to TRBJ2-3, with a weak D call TRBD2 (5 bases). The CDR3 is 13 amino acids. The V gene lost 0 bases and the J gene lost 4 bases, with 6 bases spanning the gap. CDR1 is SGHRS, CDR2 YFSETQ, per germline. In nucleotides, the CDR3 is TGCGCCAGCAGCTTGGGGACTGCAGATACGCAGTATTTT. Protein product: CASSLGTADTQYF.

This chain connects TRBV5-1 to TRBJ2-7, with D possibly TRBD2 on 7 matching bases. Trimming pared 7 bases from V and 2 bases from J, leaving 13 bases between. Germline lookup yields CDR1 SGHRS and CDR2 YFSETQ. The CDR3 covers 13 residues. The CDR3 bases are TGCGCCAGCGGAAAAGGGGGGGCCTACGAGCAGTACTTC. It specifies CASGKGGAYEQYF.

This chain links TRBV2 with TRBJ2-3; 13 bases are a match to TRBD2. V shed 6 bases and J 6 bases; nucleotides not matched to a gene: 9. The germline CDR1 and CDR2 sequences are SNHLY and FYNNEI. The CDR3 spans 16 residues. In DNA, the CDR3 is TGTGCCAGCAGGGCAACTAGCGGGGGGGCGTATGATACGCAGTATTTT. Amino acids: CASRATSGGAYDTQYF.

The rearrangement joins TRBV6-5 to TRBJ1-4, with a possible D match to TRBD1 (6 bases). Germline CDR1 MNHEY, CDR2 SVGAGI. The CDR3 loop spans 15 amino acids. Trimming removed 6 bases from V and 7 bases from J, with 18 bases in between. The CDR3 DNA follows: TGTGCCAGCAGATCCCTAGGACAGTGGAGTGAAAAACTGTTTTTT. Translated: CASRSLGQWSEKLFF.

The V and J genes are TRBV18 and TRBJ1-1; the match to TRBD1 covers 12 bases. This CDR3 region has 21 residues. The V gene end was trimmed by 3 bases and the J gene end by 3 bases; junction bases not matched to a gene: 20. CDR1 is KGHSH, CDR2 LQKENI, per germline. The DNA of the CDR3 is TGTGCCAGCTCACCGATCTTAGTGTCGGTGGGACAGGGGGCGCGTGACACTGAAGCTTTCTTT. This gives the protein CASSPILVSVGQGARDTEAFF. Combining the CDR3 with reference TRBV18 and TRBJ1-1 gives the whole variable domain NAGVMQNPRHLVRRRGQEARLRCSPMKGHSHVYWYRQLPEEGLKFMVYLQKENIIDESGMPKERFSAEFPKEGPSILRIQQVVRGDSAAYFCASSPILVSVGQGARDTEAFFGQGTRLTVV.